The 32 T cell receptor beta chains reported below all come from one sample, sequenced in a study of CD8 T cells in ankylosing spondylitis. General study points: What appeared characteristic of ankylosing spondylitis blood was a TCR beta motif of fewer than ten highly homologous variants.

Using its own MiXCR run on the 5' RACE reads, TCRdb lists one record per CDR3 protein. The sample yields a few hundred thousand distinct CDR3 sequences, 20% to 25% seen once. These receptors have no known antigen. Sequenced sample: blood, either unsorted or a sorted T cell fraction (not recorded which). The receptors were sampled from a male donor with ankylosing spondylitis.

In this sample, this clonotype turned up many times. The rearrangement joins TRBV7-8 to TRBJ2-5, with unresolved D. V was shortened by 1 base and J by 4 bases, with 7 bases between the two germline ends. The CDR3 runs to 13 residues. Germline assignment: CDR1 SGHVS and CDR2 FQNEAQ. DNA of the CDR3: TGTGCCAGCAGCTTAGGGGCCCGAGAGACCCAGTACTTC. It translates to CASSLGARETQYF.

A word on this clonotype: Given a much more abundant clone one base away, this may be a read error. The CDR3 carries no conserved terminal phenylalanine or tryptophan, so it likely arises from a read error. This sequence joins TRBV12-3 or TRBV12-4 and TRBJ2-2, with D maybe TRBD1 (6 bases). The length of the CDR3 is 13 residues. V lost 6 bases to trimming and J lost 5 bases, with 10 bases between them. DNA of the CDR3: TGTGCCAGCAGGGTCACAGGGACCGGGGAGCTGTTTCTT. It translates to CASRVTGTGELFL.

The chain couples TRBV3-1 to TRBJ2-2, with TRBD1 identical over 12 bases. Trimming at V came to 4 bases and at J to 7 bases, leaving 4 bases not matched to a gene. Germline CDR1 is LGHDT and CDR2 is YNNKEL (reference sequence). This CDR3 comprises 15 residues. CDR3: CASSPGQGAYGELFF. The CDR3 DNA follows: TGTGCCAGCAGCCCGGGACAGGGGGCATACGGGGAGCTGTTTTTT.

The CDR3 sequence: CASRERTGGQPQHF. CDR3 coding DNA: TGTGCCAGCAGGGAGAGGACAGGGGGGCAGCCCCAGCATTTT. V is TRBV2 and J is TRBJ1-5; 10 nucleotides agree with TRBD1. CDR1 is SNHLY, CDR2 FYNNEI, per germline. The CDR3 is 14 residues long. The trim removed 6 bases at V and 7 bases at J, leaving 6 bases unmatched. The whole variable domain, remainder taken from reference TRBV2 and TRBJ1-5, is EPEVTQTPSHQVTQMGQEVILRCVPISNHLYFYWYRQILGQKVEFLVSFYNNEISEKSEIFDDQFSVERPDGSNFTLKIRSTKLEDSAMYFCASRERTGGQPQHFGDGTRLSIL.

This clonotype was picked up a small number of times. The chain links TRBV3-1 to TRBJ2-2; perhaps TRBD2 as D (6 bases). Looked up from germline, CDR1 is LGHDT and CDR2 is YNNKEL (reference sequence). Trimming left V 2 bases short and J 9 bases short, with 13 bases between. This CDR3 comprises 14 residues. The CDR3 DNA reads TGTGCCAGCAGCCAACTGGCGGGAATCAGGGAGCTGTTTTTT. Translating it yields CASSQLAGIRELFF.

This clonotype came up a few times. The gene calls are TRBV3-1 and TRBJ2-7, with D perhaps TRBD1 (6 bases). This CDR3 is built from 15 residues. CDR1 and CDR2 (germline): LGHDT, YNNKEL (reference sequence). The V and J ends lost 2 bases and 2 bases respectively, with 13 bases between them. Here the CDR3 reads CASSQYAGDPYEQYF. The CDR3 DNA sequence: TGTGCCAGCAGCCAATATGCAGGGGACCCCTACGAGCAGTACTTC.

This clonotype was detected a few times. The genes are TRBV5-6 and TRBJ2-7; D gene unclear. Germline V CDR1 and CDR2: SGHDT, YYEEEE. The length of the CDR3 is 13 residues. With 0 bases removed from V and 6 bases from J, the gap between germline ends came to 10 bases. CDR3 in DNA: TGTGCCAGCAGCTTGGGACTCCTGGGCGAGCAGTACTTC. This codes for CASSLGLLGEQYF.

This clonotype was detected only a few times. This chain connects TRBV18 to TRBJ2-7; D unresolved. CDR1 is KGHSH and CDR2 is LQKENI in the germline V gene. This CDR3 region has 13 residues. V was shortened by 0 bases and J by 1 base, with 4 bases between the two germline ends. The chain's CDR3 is CASSPPGSYEQYF. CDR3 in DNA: TGTGCCAGCTCACCACCAGGATCCTACGAGCAGTACTTC. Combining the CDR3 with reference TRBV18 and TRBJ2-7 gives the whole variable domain NAGVMQNPRHLVRRRGQEARLRCSPMKGHSHVYWYRQLPEEGLKFMVYLQKENIIDESGMPKERFSAEFPKEGPSILRIQQVVRGDSAAYFCASSPPGSYEQYFGPGTRLTVT.

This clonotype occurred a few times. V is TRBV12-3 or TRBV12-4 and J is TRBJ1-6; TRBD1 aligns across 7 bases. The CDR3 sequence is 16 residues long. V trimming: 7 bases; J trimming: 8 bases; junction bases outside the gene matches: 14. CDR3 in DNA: TGTGCCAGCACCAAGGGTTACGGGACAGTACATTCACCCCTCCACTTT. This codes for CASTKGYGTVHSPLHF.

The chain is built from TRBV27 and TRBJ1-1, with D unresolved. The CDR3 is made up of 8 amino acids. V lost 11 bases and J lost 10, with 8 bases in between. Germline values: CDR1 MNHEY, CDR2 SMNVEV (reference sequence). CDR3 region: CAGGGAFF. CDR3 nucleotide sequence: TGTGCCGGAGGTGGAGCTTTCTTT.

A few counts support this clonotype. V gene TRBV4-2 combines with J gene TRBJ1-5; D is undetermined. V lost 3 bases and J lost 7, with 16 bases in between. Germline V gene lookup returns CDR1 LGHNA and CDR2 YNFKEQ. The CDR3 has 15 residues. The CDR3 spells CASSQLRVYNQPQHF. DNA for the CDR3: TGTGCCAGCAGCCAGTTAAGGGTTTACAACCAGCCCCAGCATTTT.

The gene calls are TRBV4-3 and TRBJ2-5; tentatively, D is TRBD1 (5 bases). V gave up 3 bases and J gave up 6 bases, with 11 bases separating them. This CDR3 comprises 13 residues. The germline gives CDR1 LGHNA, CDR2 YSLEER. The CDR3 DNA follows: TGCGCCAGCAGCCAGTTGTGGGGCCAGACCCAGTACTTC. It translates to CASSQLWGQTQYF.

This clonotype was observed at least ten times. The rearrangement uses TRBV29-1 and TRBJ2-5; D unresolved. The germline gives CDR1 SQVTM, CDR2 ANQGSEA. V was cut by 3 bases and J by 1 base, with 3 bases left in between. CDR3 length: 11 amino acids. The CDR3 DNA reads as TGCAGCGTTGATTTCCAAGAGACCCAGTACTTC. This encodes CSVDFQETQYF.

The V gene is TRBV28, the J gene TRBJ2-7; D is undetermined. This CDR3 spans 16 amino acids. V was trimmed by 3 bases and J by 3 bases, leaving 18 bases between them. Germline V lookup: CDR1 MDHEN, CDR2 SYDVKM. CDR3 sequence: CASSFSHSRRSYEQYF. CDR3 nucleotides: TGTGCCAGCAGTTTCAGTCACTCCCGACGGAGCTACGAGCAGTACTTC.

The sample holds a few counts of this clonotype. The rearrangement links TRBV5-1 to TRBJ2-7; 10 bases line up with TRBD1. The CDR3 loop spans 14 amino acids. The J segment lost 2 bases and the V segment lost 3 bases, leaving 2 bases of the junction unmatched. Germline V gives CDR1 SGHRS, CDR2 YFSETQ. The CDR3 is CASSYGQGAYEQYF. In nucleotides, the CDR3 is TGCGCCAGCAGCTACGGACAGGGGGCCTACGAGCAGTACTTC.

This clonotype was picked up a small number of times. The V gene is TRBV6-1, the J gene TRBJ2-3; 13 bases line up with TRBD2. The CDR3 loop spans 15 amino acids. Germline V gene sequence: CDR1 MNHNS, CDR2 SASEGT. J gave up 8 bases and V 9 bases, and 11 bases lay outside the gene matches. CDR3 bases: TGTGCCAGTAAGATAGAAGGACTAGCGGGAGTTACGCAGTATTTT. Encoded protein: CASKIEGLAGVTQYF.

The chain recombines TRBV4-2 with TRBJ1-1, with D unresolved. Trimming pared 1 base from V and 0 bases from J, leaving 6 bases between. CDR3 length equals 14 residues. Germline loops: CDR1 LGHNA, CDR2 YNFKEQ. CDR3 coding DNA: TGTGCCAGCAGCCAAGTCGCGGTGAACACTGAAGCTTTCTTT. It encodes CASSQVAVNTEAFF.

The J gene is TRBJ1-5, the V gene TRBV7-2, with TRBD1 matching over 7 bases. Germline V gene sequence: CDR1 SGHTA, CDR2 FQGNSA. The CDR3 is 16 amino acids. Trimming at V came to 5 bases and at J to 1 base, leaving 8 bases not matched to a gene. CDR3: CASSISLGQSNQPQHF. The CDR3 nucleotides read TGTGCCAGCAGCATATCTTTGGGACAGAGCAATCAGCCCCAGCATTTT.

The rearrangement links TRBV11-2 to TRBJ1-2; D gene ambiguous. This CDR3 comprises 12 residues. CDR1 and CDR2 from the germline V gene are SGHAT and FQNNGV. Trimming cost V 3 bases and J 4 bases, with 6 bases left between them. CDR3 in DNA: TGTGCCAGCAGCTTCCTACCCTATGGCTACACCTTC. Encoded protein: CASSFLPYGYTF.

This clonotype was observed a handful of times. The CDR3 DNA follows: TGCAGCGTTGTGACCCCTCCGAGCTCTGGAAACACCATATATTTT. This encodes CSVVTPPSSGNTIYF. The chain couples TRBV29-1 to TRBJ1-3, with D uncertain. V was trimmed by 4 bases and J by 0 bases, leaving 13 bases between them. Germline V gene lookup returns CDR1 SQVTM and CDR2 ANQGSEA. The CDR3 has 15 residues.

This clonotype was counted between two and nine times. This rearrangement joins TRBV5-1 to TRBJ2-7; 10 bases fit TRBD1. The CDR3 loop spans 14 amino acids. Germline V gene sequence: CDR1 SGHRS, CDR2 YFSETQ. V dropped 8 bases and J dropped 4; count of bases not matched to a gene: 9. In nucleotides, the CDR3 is TGCGCCAGTAAGCCCAGGGACAGGGGTTACGAGCAGTACTTC. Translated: CASKPRDRGYEQYF.

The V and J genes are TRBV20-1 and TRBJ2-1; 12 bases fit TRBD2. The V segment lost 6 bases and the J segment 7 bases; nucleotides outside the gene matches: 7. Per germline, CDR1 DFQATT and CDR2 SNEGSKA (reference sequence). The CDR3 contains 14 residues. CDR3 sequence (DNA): TGCAGTGCGGAGGGGACTAGCGGGTTTAATGAGCAGTTCTTC. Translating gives CSAEGTSGFNEQFF.

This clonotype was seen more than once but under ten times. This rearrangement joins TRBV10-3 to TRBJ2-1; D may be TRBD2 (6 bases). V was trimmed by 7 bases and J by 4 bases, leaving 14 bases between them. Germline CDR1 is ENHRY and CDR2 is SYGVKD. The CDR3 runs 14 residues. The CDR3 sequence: CAITPGSGYNEQFF. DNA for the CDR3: TGTGCCATCACGCCGGGTAGCGGATACAATGAGCAGTTCTTC.

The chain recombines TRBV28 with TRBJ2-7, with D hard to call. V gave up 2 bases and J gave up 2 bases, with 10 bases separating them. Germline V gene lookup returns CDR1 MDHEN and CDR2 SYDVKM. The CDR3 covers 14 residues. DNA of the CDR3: TGTGCCAGCAGTTTAGAGACCAAAGCCTACGAGCAGTACTTC. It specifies CASSLETKAYEQYF.

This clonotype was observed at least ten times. The CDR3 DNA reads TGTGCCAGCAGTTTCGGCAGAATCATGAACACTGAAGCTTTCTTT. This gives the protein CASSFGRIMNTEAFF. This chain links TRBV12-3 or TRBV12-4 with TRBJ1-1; D ambiguous. The CDR3 is made up of 15 amino acids. Trimming took off 3 bases at V and 0 bases at J, with 11 bases between the two ends.

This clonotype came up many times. CDR3 nucleotides: TGCGCCAGCAGCCCGGGGAGGGGGCATGGGAACACTGAAGCTTTCTTT. Its translation is CASSPGRGHGNTEAFF. The V call is TRBV5-1, the J call TRBJ1-1; 7 nucleotides align to TRBD1. The J segment lost 1 base and the V segment lost 4 bases, leaving 10 bases of the junction unmatched. Germline assignment: CDR1 SGHRS and CDR2 YFSETQ. This CDR3 spans 16 amino acids.

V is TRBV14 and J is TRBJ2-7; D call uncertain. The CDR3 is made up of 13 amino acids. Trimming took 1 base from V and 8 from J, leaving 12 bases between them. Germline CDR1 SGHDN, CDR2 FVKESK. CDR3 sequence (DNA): TGTGCCAGCAGCCAAGTTCCGTCAATCAAGCAGTACTTC. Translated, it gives CASSQVPSIKQYF. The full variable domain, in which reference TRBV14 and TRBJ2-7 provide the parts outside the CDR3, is EAGVTQFPSHSVIEKGQTVTLRCDPISGHDNLYWYRRVMGKEIKFLLHFVKESKQDESGMPNNRFLAERTGGTYSTLKVQPAELEDSGVYFCASSQVPSIKQYFGPGTRLTVT.

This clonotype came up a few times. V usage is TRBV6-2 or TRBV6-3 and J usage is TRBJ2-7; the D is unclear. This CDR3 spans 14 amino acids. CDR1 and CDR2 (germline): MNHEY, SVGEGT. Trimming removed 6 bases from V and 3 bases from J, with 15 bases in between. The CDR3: CASSSEQIIYEQYF. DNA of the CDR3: TGTGCCAGCAGCTCGGAACAGATTATCTACGAGCAGTACTTC.

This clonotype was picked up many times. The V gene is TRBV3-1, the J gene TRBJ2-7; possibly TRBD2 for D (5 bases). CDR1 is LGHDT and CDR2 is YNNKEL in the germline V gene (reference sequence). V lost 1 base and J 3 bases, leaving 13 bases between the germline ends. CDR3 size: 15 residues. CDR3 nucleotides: TGTGCCAGCAGCCAAGGAATGCTAGCAATCTACGAGCAGTACTTC. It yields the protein CASSQGMLAIYEQYF.

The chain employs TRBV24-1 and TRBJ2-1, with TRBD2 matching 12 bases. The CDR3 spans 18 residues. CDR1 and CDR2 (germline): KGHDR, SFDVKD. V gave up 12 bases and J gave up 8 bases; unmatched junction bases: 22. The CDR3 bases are TGTGCCGCTAAACGGATAGGACTAGCGGGGCCTTTCGAGGATGAGCAGTTCTTC. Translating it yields CAAKRIGLAGPFEDEQFF.

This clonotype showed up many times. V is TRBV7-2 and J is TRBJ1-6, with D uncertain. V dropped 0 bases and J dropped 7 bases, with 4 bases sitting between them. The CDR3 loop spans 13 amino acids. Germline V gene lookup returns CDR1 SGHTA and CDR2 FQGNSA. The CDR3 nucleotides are TGTGCCAGCAGCTTAGCTTTGAATTCACCCCTCCACTTT. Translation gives CASSLALNSPLHF.

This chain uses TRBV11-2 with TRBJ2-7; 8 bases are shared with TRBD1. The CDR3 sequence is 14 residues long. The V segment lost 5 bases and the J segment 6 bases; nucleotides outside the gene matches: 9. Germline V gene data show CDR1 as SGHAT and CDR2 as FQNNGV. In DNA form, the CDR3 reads TGTGCCAGCAGCGCGGACAGGGTGTCGGGCGAGCAGTACTTC. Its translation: CASSADRVSGEQYF.